There are a few counts of the clone carrying this T cell receptor beta chain. The antigen remains undetermined. Germline CDR1 reads SGDLS; CDR2 reads YYNGEE. This CDR3 comprises 14 residues. Trimming took off 3 bases at V and 4 bases at J, with 11 bases between the two ends. The data derive from a study of cytomegalovirus exposure and HLA in healthy donors. Study at large: Samples from HLA-typed donors yielded about 80 million unique TCRs in an early data release. Overall study findings and caveats: It was only CMV serostatus that was available as immune exposure information.

60 Vbeta and 13 Jbeta primers were used in PCR. The repertoire was sequenced with immunoSEQ multiplex PCR; TCRdb's copy has only in-frame clones and lacks some. The sample holds some 110,000 clones; approximately 70% are singletons and the top ten take 8.7%. Material: PBMCs. This sequence originates from a man aged 25 to 45 in good health and CMV-seropositive. The chain has TRBV9 and TRBJ2-1; TRBD1 is a possible D gene (6 bases). CDR3 nucleotide sequence: TGTGCCAGCAGCGACCTTGGGACATACAATGAGCAGTTCTTC. Amino acid sequence: CASSDLGTYNEQFF.